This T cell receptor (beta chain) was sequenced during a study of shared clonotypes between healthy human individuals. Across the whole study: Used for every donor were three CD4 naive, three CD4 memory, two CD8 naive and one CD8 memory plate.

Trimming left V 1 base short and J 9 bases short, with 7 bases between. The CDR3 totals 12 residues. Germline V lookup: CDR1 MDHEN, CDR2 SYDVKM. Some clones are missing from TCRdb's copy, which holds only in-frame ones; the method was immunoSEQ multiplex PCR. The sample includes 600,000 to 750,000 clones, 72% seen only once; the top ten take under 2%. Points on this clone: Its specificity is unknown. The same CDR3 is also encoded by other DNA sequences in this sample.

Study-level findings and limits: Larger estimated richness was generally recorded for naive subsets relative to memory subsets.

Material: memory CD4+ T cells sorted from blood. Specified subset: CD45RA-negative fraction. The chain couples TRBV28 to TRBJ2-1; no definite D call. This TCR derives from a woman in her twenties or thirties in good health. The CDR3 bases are TGTGCCAGCAGTTTATTACGAGCTGAGCAGTTCTTC. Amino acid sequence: CASSLLRAEQFF. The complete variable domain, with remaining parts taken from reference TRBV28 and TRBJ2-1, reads DVKVTQSSRYLVKRTGEKVFLECVQDMDHENMFWYRQDPGLGLRLIYFSYDVKMKEKGDIPEGYSVSREKKERFSLILESASTNQTSMYLCASSLLRAEQFFGPGTRLTVL.